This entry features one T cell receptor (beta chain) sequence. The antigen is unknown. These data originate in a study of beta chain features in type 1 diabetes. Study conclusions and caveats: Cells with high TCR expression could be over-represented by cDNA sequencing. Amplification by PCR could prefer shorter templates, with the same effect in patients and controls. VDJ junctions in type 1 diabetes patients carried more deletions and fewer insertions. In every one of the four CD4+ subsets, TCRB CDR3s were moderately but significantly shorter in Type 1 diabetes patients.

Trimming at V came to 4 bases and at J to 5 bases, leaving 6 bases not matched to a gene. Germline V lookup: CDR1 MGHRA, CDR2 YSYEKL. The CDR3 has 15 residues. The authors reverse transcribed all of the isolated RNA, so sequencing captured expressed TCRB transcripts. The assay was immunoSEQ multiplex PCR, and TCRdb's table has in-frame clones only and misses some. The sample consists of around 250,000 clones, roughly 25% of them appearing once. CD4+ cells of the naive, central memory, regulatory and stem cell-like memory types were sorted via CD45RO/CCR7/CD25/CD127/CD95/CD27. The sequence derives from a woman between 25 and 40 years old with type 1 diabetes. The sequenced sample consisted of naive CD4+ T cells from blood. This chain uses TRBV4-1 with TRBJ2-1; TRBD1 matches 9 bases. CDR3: CASSPYRGLDNEQFF. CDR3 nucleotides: TGCGCCAGCAGCCCATACAGGGGGCTTGACAATGAGCAGTTCTTC.